This entry lists 28 T cell receptor beta chains sequenced from one sample in a study of T cells in women clearing cervical HPV infection. The method was immunoSEQ multiplex PCR; TCRdb's version includes in-frame clones alone and lacks a portion of them. The data include 36,000 or so clones; the top ten clones carry about 1.5%. Source material: blood buffy coat. The receptors come from a woman aged 18 to 75 with a cervical HPV16 infection that either progressed to CIN3+ or cleared (not recorded which).

For this clone: Coverage ceases 3 residues before the CDR3 finishes, and the germline J gene fills in the end. This sequence joins TRBV7-9 and TRBJ1-3; a weak D match, TRBD1 (5 bases). The CDR3 is made up of 15 amino acids. Per germline, CDR1 SEHNR and CDR2 FQNEAQ (reference sequence). Trimming removed 2 bases from V and 0 bases from J, with 8 bases in between. The CDR3 protein is CASSLKGDSGNTIYF. The DNA read from the CDR3 is TGTGCCAGCAGCTTAAAAGGGGACTCTGGAAACACC.

With regard to this clone: The CDR3 goes on 3 residues after the read ends, and that part is filled in from the germline J gene. V usage is TRBV30 and J usage is TRBJ2-2, with 9 nucleotides matching TRBD1. CDR1 is GTSNPN, CDR2 SVGIG, per germline (reference sequence). This CDR3 spans 13 amino acids. V was pared by 5 bases and J by 7 bases, with 5 bases of the junction left unmatched. Partial CDR3 DNA: TGTGCCTGGGGACAGGGGCATGGCGGGGAG. Translating it yields CAWGQGHGGE. Given in full, the CDR3 is CAWGQGHGGELFF.

To note about this clone: The read comes to an end 3 residues before the CDR3 does, leaving the germline J gene to fill in the end. Additional DNA sequences in this sample encode the identical CDR3. The gene calls are TRBV29-1 and TRBJ1-2, with TRBD1 matching 9 bases. Trimming removed 6 bases from V and 3 bases from J; junction bases left unmatched: 5. Germline V lookup: CDR1 SQVTM, CDR2 ANQGSEA. This CDR3 is 13 amino acids long. The CDR3 sequence is CSVADRGDYGYTF. The CDR3 bases that were read are TGCAGCGTCGCGGACAGGGGTGACTATGGC.

Regarding this clone: The CDR3 end lies 3 residues beyond the end of the read and is filled in from the germline J gene. The V call is TRBV29-1, the J call TRBJ2-1; 9 bases match TRBD2. The CDR3 is 15 residues long. With 4 bases clipped from V and 7 bases from J, the junction kept 11 bases outside the gene matches. From germline, CDR1 is SQVTM and CDR2 ANQGSEA. CDR3 residues: CSVVPIAGAGNEQFF. The covered CDR3 bases are TGCAGCGTTGTCCCTATAGCGGGGGCGGGAAATGAG.

A note on this clone: Read data end 3 residues before the CDR3 end; the end is taken from the germline J gene. This chain connects TRBV7-7 to TRBJ2-1, with 9 bases that match TRBD2. The V segment lost 8 bases and the J segment 7 bases; nucleotides outside the gene matches: 12. Germline V gene lookup returns CDR1 SSHAT and CDR2 FNYEAQ (reference sequence). The CDR3 has 15 residues. The CDR3 DNA, read in part, is TGTGCCAGCGCCCACGCGGCGGGGGGGCGGAATGAG. It translates to CASAHAAGGRNE. In full, the CDR3 reads CASAHAAGGRNEQFF.

A note on this clone: Read data end 3 residues before the CDR3 end; the end is taken from the germline J gene. The gene calls are TRBV4-2 and TRBJ2-2; TRBD2 is a possible D gene (7 bases). Germline V gives CDR1 LGHNA, CDR2 YNFKEQ. The CDR3 runs to 16 residues. Between the trimmed V and J ends, which lost 0 bases and 4 bases, there was a span of 12 bases. CDR3 DNA, as far as it was read: TGTGCCAGCAGCCAAGAGGGGGGGGCGACCACCGGGGAG. Its translation is CASSQEGGATTGE. The CDR3 in full is CASSQEGGATTGELFF.

As regards this clone: The CDR3 goes on 3 residues after the read ends, and that part is filled in from the germline J gene. This chain connects TRBV7-8 to TRBJ2-3; the match to TRBD1 covers 7 bases. Germline V gene sequence: CDR1 SGHVS, CDR2 FQNEAQ. The V gene end was trimmed by 0 bases and the J gene end by 0 bases; junction bases not matched to a gene: 6. The CDR3 runs 17 residues. The sequenced part of the CDR3 DNA is TGTGCCAGCAGCTTAGCTTGGGACAGCCTGAGCACAGATACG. Translated, it gives CASSLAWDSLSTDT. The full CDR3 protein reads CASSLAWDSLSTDTQYF.

In the case of this clone: The read ends 3 residues early relative to the CDR3; the germline J gene fills the gap. The V call is TRBV19, the J call TRBJ2-1; TRBD1 matches at 9 bases. This CDR3 region has 16 residues. V shed 4 bases, J shed 2 bases, and the junction held 6 bases outside the gene matches. Germline assignment: CDR1 LNHDA and CDR2 SQIVND (reference sequence). The DNA read from the CDR3 is TGTGCCAGTAGTAAGCCTTACAGGGGGCCCTACAATGAG. Protein: CASSKPYRGPYNE. The whole CDR3 reads CASSKPYRGPYNEQFF.

About this clone itself: The read gets to within 3 residues of the CDR3 end, and the germline J gene fills in the rest. This chain links TRBV2 with TRBJ2-1; D is possibly TRBD2 (5 bases). The length of the CDR3 is 16 residues. The germline V gene encodes CDR1 SNHLY and CDR2 FYNNEI. V was pared by 3 bases and J by 9 bases, with 21 bases between. The CDR3 sequence: CASSDRVSSPRGEQFF. Incomplete CDR3 DNA: TGTGCCAGCAGTGACCGCGTAAGTTCTCCCCGGGGTGAG.

In regard to this clone: The read terminates 3 residues ahead of where the CDR3 ends, so the germline J gene completes it. This rearrangement joins TRBV7-9 to TRBJ1-1; TRBD1 matches at 11 bases. The CDR3 length is 14 residues. Germline loops: CDR1 SEHNR, CDR2 FQNEAQ (reference sequence). V lost 7 bases and J lost 7; bases outside the gene matches: 8. This CDR3 is CASTSGTGGFEAFF. CDR3 DNA (partial): TGTGCCAGCACATCCGGGACAGGGGGATTTGAA.

Worth noting for this clone: The read ends 3 residues before the CDR3 terminus; that terminus is restored from the germline J gene. The chain joins TRBV20-1 to TRBJ2-1; 15 nucleotides match TRBD2. CDR3 length: 15 amino acids. J was trimmed by 8 bases and V by 5 bases; bases with no gene match: 7. Germline V gene lookup returns CDR1 DFQATT and CDR2 SNEGSKA (reference sequence). CDR3 loop: CSAEGLAGGHDEQFF. The CDR3 bases that were read are TGCAGTGCTGAGGGACTAGCGGGGGGCCACGATGAG.

Worth noting for this clone: The read gets to within 3 residues of the CDR3 end, and the germline J gene fills in the rest. The gene calls are TRBV7-9 and TRBJ1-5, with a tentative D call TRBD1 (5 bases). There are 12 residues in the CDR3. Germline values: CDR1 SEHNR, CDR2 FQNEAQ (reference sequence). The germline V and J ends were trimmed by 5 bases and 8 bases, with 10 bases remaining between them. The covered CDR3 bases are TGTGCCAGCAGCAGGGGTCTAGAGCCC. Protein sequence: CASSRGLEP. The CDR3 reads in full as CASSRGLEPQHF.

Remarks on this clone: A junction end diverges from the germline sequence, so it may reflect a read error. From the germline J gene comes the end of the CDR3, since the read stops 3 residues before it. Other DNA sequences in this specimen translate into the identical CDR3. The chain employs TRBV5-6 and TRBJ1-3; maybe TRBD1 (6 bases). The CDR3 contains 15 residues. The germline gives CDR1 SGHDT, CDR2 YYEEEE. CDR3 loop: CASSSGQNSGNTIYF. Partial CDR3 DNA: TGTGCCAGCAGCTCTGGACAGAACTCTGGAAACACG.

CDR3 loop: CASSQGAGPNEKLFF. CDR3 DNA, as far as it was read: TGTGCCAGCAGCCAAGGGGCGGGGCCCAATGAAAAA. This chain connects TRBV4-2 to TRBJ1-4, with D possibly TRBD1 on 5 matching bases. The read halts 3 residues ahead of the CDR3 end, with the missing end drawn from the germline J gene. The CDR3 runs 15 residues. Trimming took 1 base from V and 5 from J, leaving 11 bases between them. Germline V gene lookup returns CDR1 LGHNA and CDR2 YNFKEQ.

In the case of this clone: The CDR3 end is not reached by the read, which stops 3 residues before it; the germline J gene fills it in. The gene calls are TRBV2 and TRBJ2-7; perhaps TRBD1 as D (6 bases). Germline V gives CDR1 SNHLY, CDR2 FYNNEI. Between the trimmed V and J ends, which lost 5 bases and 2 bases, there was a span of 16 bases. The CDR3 is 15 residues long. The sequenced part of the CDR3 DNA is TGTGCCAGCAGTCCCGAGGACAGAGCAGCCTACGAG. Translated: CASSPEDRAAYE. The complete CDR3 sequence is CASSPEDRAAYEQYF.

Remarks on this clone: The read terminates 3 residues ahead of where the CDR3 ends, so the germline J gene completes it. The chain uses TRBV7-2 and TRBJ2-7; 8 nucleotides line up with TRBD1. CDR1 is SGHTA and CDR2 is FQGNSA in the germline V gene. Trimming removed 5 bases from V and 6 bases from J; junction bases left unmatched: 9. The CDR3 has 14 amino acids. Partial CDR3 DNA: TGTGCCAGCAGCGCTGGACAGGGTATTAGCGAG. This sequence encodes CASSAGQGISE. The CDR3 in its entirety is CASSAGQGISEQYF.

On this clone itself: The read stops 3 residues short of the end of the CDR3; the missing end is completed from the germline J gene. V usage is TRBV6-2 or TRBV6-3 and J usage is TRBJ1-1; the match to TRBD1 covers 9 bases. The CDR3 spans 14 residues. The J segment lost 5 bases and the V segment lost 5 bases, leaving 6 bases of the junction unmatched. CDR1 MNHEY and CDR2 SVGEGT come from the germline V gene. The sequenced CDR3 bases are TGTGCCAGCAGTCACGGACAGGGGAGTACTGAA. Protein product: CASSHGQGSTE. The CDR3 reads in full as CASSHGQGSTEAFF.

To note about this clone: The CDR3 extends 3 residues past the end of the read, so its final part is completed from the germline J gene. The chain uses TRBV20-1 and TRBJ2-3; tentatively, D is TRBD2 (6 bases). Germline CDR1 DFQATT, CDR2 SNEGSKA (reference sequence). The CDR3 runs to 14 residues. The V end was cut by 0 bases, the J end by 6 bases, with 13 bases between. Here the CDR3 reads CSAREPLAKDTQYF. The sequenced part of the CDR3 DNA is TGCAGTGCTAGAGAACCACTAGCTAAGGATACG.

With regard to this clone: The read gets to within 3 residues of the CDR3 end, and the germline J gene fills in the rest. The chain carries TRBV20-1 and TRBJ1-6, with TRBD1 matching over 7 bases. CDR3 length: 15 residues. Trimming took 5 bases from V and 6 from J; bases not matched to a gene: 10. Per the germline V gene, CDR1 is DFQATT and CDR2 is SNEGSKA (reference sequence). The CDR3 protein is CSARILGTANSPLHF. Incomplete CDR3 DNA: TGCAGTGCTCGAATCCTCGGGACAGCTAATTCACCC.

About this clone itself: The read comes to an end 3 residues before the CDR3 does, leaving the germline J gene to fill in the end. This chain links TRBV12-3 or TRBV12-4 with TRBJ1-3; D is ambiguous. V was clipped by 8 bases and J by 0 bases, with 11 bases between them. There are 14 residues in the CDR3. The CDR3 spells CASFRSYSGNTIYF. CDR3 DNA, as far as it was read: TGTGCCAGCTTCAGGAGCTACTCTGGAAACACC.

Comment on this clone: The read ends 3 residues early relative to the CDR3; the germline J gene fills the gap. The J gene is TRBJ2-7, the V gene TRBV7-9; D possibly corresponds to TRBD1 (6 bases). The CDR3 consists of 15 residues. Trimming cost V 1 base and J 2 bases, with 12 bases left between them. CDR1 is SEHNR, CDR2 FQNEAQ, per germline (reference sequence). CDR3: CASSLGDILPYEQYF. The DNA read from the CDR3 is TGTGCCAGCAGCTTAGGGGACATCCTGCCCTACGAG.

On this clone: The DNA ends 3 residues before the CDR3 does, and the rest of the CDR3 is filled in from the germline J gene. This sequence joins TRBV7-9 and TRBJ2-2, with no clear D. Looked up from germline, CDR1 is SEHNR and CDR2 is FQNEAQ (reference sequence). The CDR3 runs 15 residues. The CDR3 protein is CASSTKGGKNSPLFF. The DNA read from the CDR3 is TGTGCCAGCAGCACCAAGGGTGGCAAAAATTCACCG.

A remark on this clone: At one of its ends the junction is not consistent with the germline gene, which may arise from a read error. The DNA ends 3 residues before the CDR3 does, and the rest of the CDR3 is filled in from the germline J gene. The same CDR3 can be traced to other DNA sequences in this sample. The rearrangement uses TRBV18 and TRBJ1-3; D is unclear. Germline CDR1 reads KGHSH; CDR2 reads LQKENI. CDR3 length: 14 residues. Incomplete CDR3 DNA: TGTGCCAGCTCACCACTAGCTGGAGGAAACACG. Amino acids: CASSPLAGGNT. The whole CDR3 sequence reads CASSPLAGGNTIYF.

Remarks on this clone: The read comes to an end 3 residues before the CDR3 does, leaving the germline J gene to fill in the end. The rearrangement links TRBV20-1 to TRBJ2-7; perhaps TRBD1 as D (6 bases). The V gene's germline CDR1 is DFQATT and CDR2 SNEGSKA (reference sequence). V dropped 0 bases and J dropped 5 bases, with 8 bases sitting between them. This CDR3 has 12 amino acids. CDR3 bases read: TGCAGTGCTAGAGACAACAGGGACGAG. Its protein is CSARDNRDE. The CDR3, in full, reads CSARDNRDEQYF.

Remarks on this clone: The read is 3 residues too short to cover the CDR3 end, so that end is filled in from the germline J gene. The rearrangement links TRBV7-2 to TRBJ1-1; TRBD1 is a possible D gene (5 bases). This CDR3 has 15 amino acids. CDR1 is SGHTA and CDR2 is FQGNSA in the germline V gene. The CDR3 bases that were read are TGTGCCAGCAGCTTCGGGGGAGGGAGCAAAGAGACA. Residues: CASSFGGGSKET. The entire CDR3 reads CASSFGGGSKETAFF.

To note about this clone: The read comes to an end 3 residues before the CDR3 does, leaving the germline J gene to fill in the end. The rearrangement uses TRBV7-7 and TRBJ2-3; tentative D call: TRBD1 (5 bases). Germline CDR1 and CDR2: SSHAT and FNYEAQ (reference sequence). This CDR3 has 13 residues. Incomplete CDR3 DNA: TGTGCCAGCAGCCGTGGACATCAAGAGACG. Amino acid sequence: CASSRGHQET. The entire CDR3 protein reads CASSRGHQETQYF.

Of note for this clone: The read finishes 3 residues shy of the CDR3 end, and the germline J gene is used to complete it. V gene TRBV7-6 combines with J gene TRBJ2-4, with D perhaps TRBD2 (7 bases). This CDR3 has 17 residues. Germline V gene sequence: CDR1 SGHVS, CDR2 FNYEAQ. This CDR3 reads CASGAGGRPYSNQPQYF. The sequenced part of the CDR3 DNA is TGTGCCAGCGGCGCCGGGGGGCGCCCTTATAGCAATCAGCCT.

A note on this clone: Sequencing ends 3 residues short of the CDR3 end; the germline J gene provides the rest. The chain has TRBV20-1 and TRBJ2-3; 14 nucleotides match TRBD2. Germline V gene sequence: CDR1 DFQATT, CDR2 SNEGSKA (reference sequence). With V trimmed by 5 bases and J by 5 bases, 9 bases remained unmatched. The CDR3 is 16 amino acids. The CDR3 DNA, read in part, is TGCAGTGCTCGACTAGCGGGGGGGCTAGGAGGAGATACG. Translation gives CSARLAGGLGGDT. The entire CDR3 sequence reads CSARLAGGLGGDTQYF.